This TCR beta chain was captured in a study of T cell repertoires in ileal Crohn's disease. The assay was immunoSEQ multiplex PCR, and TCRdb's table has in-frame clones only and misses some. Among more than 4,500 clones listed, about 81% were seen once. On this clone: Its specificity is unknown.

This CDR3 contains 12 residues. Germline CDR1 is SEHNR and CDR2 is FQNEAQ (reference sequence). With 4 bases removed from V and 3 bases from J, the gap between germline ends came to 7 bases. Study-level results: Compared with non-smokers, active smokers at surgery showed more clonal expansions.

Source material: ileal tissue. The rearrangement links TRBV7-9 to TRBJ2-7; D is ambiguous. This sequence originates from an adult with Crohn's disease. The CDR3 sequence: CASSSIIYEQYF. DNA for the CDR3: TGTGCCAGCAGCTCTATAATCTACGAGCAGTACTTC.